The present T cell receptor (beta chain) was sequenced within a study of blood T cell repertoires in COVID-19. The method was immunoSEQ multiplex PCR; TCRdb's version includes in-frame clones alone and lacks a portion of them. The table records roughly 180,000 clones, roughly 87% of them present only once. This CDR3 contains 15 residues. Trimming at V came to 3 bases and at J to 8 bases, leaving 5 bases not matched to a gene. CDR1 and CDR2 from the germline V gene are KGHSH and LQKENI. Living in under 30 US areas, the participants were between roughly 18 and 90 years of age. Two negative PCRs, clearance, or symptom resolution were required of recovered Cohort 3 donors.

Material for sequencing was PBMCs or T cells enriched from blood (not recorded which). The gene calls are TRBV18 and TRBJ1-6, with 9 bases lining up with TRBD1. This clonotype was sampled from a woman aged 25 to 39 who had recovered from COVID-19. The CDR3 sequence is CASSPRRTGDSPLHF. The CDR3, as DNA: TGTGCCAGCTCACCTCGCCGGACAGGGGATTCACCCCTCCACTTT. Filled out from reference TRBV18 and TRBJ1-6, the complete variable domain reads NAGVMQNPRHLVRRRGQEARLRCSPMKGHSHVYWYRQLPEEGLKFMVYLQKENIIDESGMPKERFSAEFPKEGPSILRIQQVVRGDSAAYFCASSPRRTGDSPLHFGNGTRLTVT.